Presented here are 30 T cell receptor beta chains from one specimen sequenced in a study of cytomegalovirus exposure and HLA in healthy donors. Data came from immunoSEQ multiplex PCR; TCRdb stores just in-frame clones and leaves some out. The repertoire has about 140,000 clones, around 85% of them found once; the top ten carry 2.9%. Sample: PBMCs. These receptors all stem from a man younger than 35 in good health and CMV-seronegative.

The J gene is TRBJ1-5, the V gene TRBV7-8; tentatively, D is TRBD1 (5 bases). CDR3 length: 16 residues. Germline V gene data show CDR1 as SGHVS and CDR2 as FQNEAQ. Deletions cut 1 base from V and 1 base from J, with 11 bases between. The CDR3 DNA sequence: TGTGCCAGCAGCTTAGGCAGGGCCTTAAGCAATCAGCCCCAGCATTTT. Translation: CASSLGRALSNQPQHF.

V usage is TRBV12-5 and J usage is TRBJ1-3; D unclear. The CDR3 has 13 residues. The V gene lost 0 bases and the J gene lost 3 bases, with 3 bases spanning the gap. The germline V gene encodes CDR1 LGHNT and CDR2 FRNRAP. The CDR3 coding sequence is TGTGCTAGTGGTTTGGTGAGTGGAAACACCATATATTTT. Encoded protein: CASGLVSGNTIYF.

This clone has just a few counts. The J gene is TRBJ2-2, the V gene TRBV10-2, with 14 bases fitting TRBD2. CDR1 is WSHSY, CDR2 SAAADI, per germline. The CDR3 extends over 15 amino acids. After removal of 6 bases from V and 7 bases from J, the junction contained 4 bases not matched to a gene. The CDR3 region is CASRTSGGDGGELFF. CDR3 DNA: TGCGCCAGCAGGACTAGCGGGGGGGATGGCGGGGAGCTGTTTTTT.

V usage is TRBV27 and J usage is TRBJ2-1, with D maybe TRBD2 (6 bases). From germline, CDR1 is MNHEY and CDR2 SMNVEV (reference sequence). V dropped 8 bases and J dropped 10 bases, with 15 bases sitting between them. This CDR3 is built from 12 residues. CDR3 coding DNA: TGTGCCAGCGGGACGGTTGGGGGGGAGCAGTTCTTC. Its translation: CASGTVGGEQFF.

This chain joins TRBV7-8 and TRBJ2-3; 8 bases line up with TRBD1. The CDR3 is made up of 14 amino acids. Trimming removed 6 bases from V and 6 bases from J; junction bases left unmatched: 8. CDR1 and CDR2 (germline): SGHVS, FQNEAQ. The CDR3 DNA sequence: TGTGCCAGCAGGGGGACAGGCGGCTGGGATACGCAGTATTTT. Protein: CASRGTGGWDTQYF.

The V and J genes are TRBV9 and TRBJ2-7; 9 bases fit TRBD2. CDR1 SGDLS and CDR2 YYNGEE come from the germline V gene. J gave up 6 bases and V 0 bases, and 4 bases lay outside the gene matches. This CDR3 region has 14 residues. The CDR3 DNA sequence: TGTGCCAGCAGCGTAGCTACTAGCGGGCGCGAGCAGTACTTC. Protein: CASSVATSGREQYF. Variable domain in full (rest from reference TRBV9 and TRBJ2-7): DSGVTQTPKHLITATGQRVTLRCSPRSGDLSVYWYQQSLDQGLQFLIQYYNGEERAKGNILERFSAQQFPDLHSELNLSSLELGDSALYFCASSVATSGREQYFGPGTRLTVT.

This clone was seen a single time. This sequence joins TRBV7-2 and TRBJ1-2; D gene uncertain. V lost 3 bases and J 5 bases, leaving 10 bases between the germline ends. From germline, CDR1 is SGHTA and CDR2 FQGNSA. The CDR3 spans 13 residues. In DNA form, the CDR3 reads TGTGCCAGCAGCTTTACTGCCAATTATGGCTACACCTTC. Protein: CASSFTANYGYTF.

The chain uses TRBV19 and TRBJ2-1; perhaps TRBD2 as D (6 bases). The germline CDR1 and CDR2 sequences are LNHDA and SQIVND (reference sequence). The V gene lost 5 bases and the J gene lost 6 bases, with 17 bases spanning the gap. The CDR3 has 15 residues. The CDR3 nucleotides are TGTGCCAGTAGTGCGTCTAGCGCGTATCTCAATGAGCAGTTCTTC. Translated: CASSASSAYLNEQFF.

The rearrangement joins TRBV5-6 to TRBJ2-2; D not certain. Germline V CDR1 and CDR2: SGHDT, YYEEEE. This CDR3 is 17 amino acids long. V lost 1 base and J lost 6, with 19 bases in between. CDR3 sequence: CASSLLLAVVSSGELFF. The CDR3 coding sequence is TGTGCCAGCAGCTTGCTTTTAGCAGTAGTTAGCTCCGGGGAGCTGTTTTTT.

This clone was seen a handful of times. V and J are TRBV2 and TRBJ1-5; 8 nucleotides line up with TRBD1. The CDR3 totals 17 residues. The V gene end was trimmed by 6 bases and the J gene end by 7 bases; junction bases not matched to a gene: 17. Germline-derived CDR1 and CDR2 are SNHLY and FYNNEI. CDR3: CASRGTWTGSKRQPQHF. In DNA form, the CDR3 reads TGTGCCAGCAGGGGCACCTGGACAGGGAGCAAGAGGCAGCCCCAGCATTTT. Full variable domain (remainder filled in from reference TRBV2 and TRBJ1-5): EPEVTQTPSHQVTQMGQEVILRCVPISNHLYFYWYRQILGQKVEFLVSFYNNEISEKSEIFDDQFSVERPDGSNFTLKIRSTKLEDSAMYFCASRGTWTGSKRQPQHFGDGTRLSIL.

The chain is built from TRBV11-2 and TRBJ1-4; D is unresolved. Trimming took 0 bases from V and 0 from J, leaving 2 bases between them. Germline-derived CDR1 and CDR2 are SGHAT and FQNNGV. CDR3 size: 14 residues. The CDR3 loop is CASSLDTTNEKLFF. CDR3 bases: TGTGCCAGCAGCTTAGACACAACTAATGAAAAACTGTTTTTT.

The chain uses TRBV19 and TRBJ1-2, with 9 bases aligning to TRBD1. The J segment lost 5 bases and the V segment lost 5 bases, leaving 12 bases of the junction unmatched. The CDR3 contains 16 residues. Germline CDR1 is LNHDA and CDR2 is SQIVND (reference sequence). CDR3 nucleotides: TGTGCCAGTAGTCCCCGAACCGGGACAGGGTATTATGGCTACACCTTC. Translation: CASSPRTGTGYYGYTF.

The chain recombines TRBV10-3 with TRBJ2-3, with 10 bases fitting TRBD1. The germline V gene encodes CDR1 ENHRY and CDR2 SYGVKD. V lost 2 bases and J lost 5; bases outside the gene matches: 10. The CDR3 runs to 17 residues. The CDR3 region is CAISELSDRGLGDTQYF. CDR3 bases: TGTGCCATCAGTGAGCTATCGGACAGGGGGTTAGGAGATACGCAGTATTTT.

This clone was detected only a few times. The chain uses TRBV6-5 and TRBJ1-5, with 9 bases fitting TRBD1. The germline CDR1 and CDR2 sequences are MNHEY and SVGAGI. CDR3 size: 14 residues. Trimming removed 4 bases from V and 4 bases from J; junction bases left unmatched: 2. The CDR3: CASSWTGENQPQHF. CDR3 DNA sequence: TGTGCCAGCAGTTGGACAGGGGAAAATCAGCCCCAGCATTTT.

This clone turned up a few times. The rearrangement uses TRBV5-6 and TRBJ2-1; D is undetermined. CDR1 is SGHDT and CDR2 is YYEEEE in the germline V gene. CDR3 length: 15 amino acids. Trimming cost V 1 base and J 3 bases, with 11 bases left between them. CDR3 in DNA: TGTGCCAGCAGCTTGACAGAGTCTGTCTACAATGAGCAGTTCTTC. It specifies CASSLTESVYNEQFF.

The chain carries TRBV7-8 and TRBJ2-2, with D possibly matching TRBD2 (5 bases). Trimming pared 0 bases from V and 2 bases from J, leaving 13 bases between. This CDR3 has 17 residues. Germline V gene lookup returns CDR1 SGHVS and CDR2 FQNEAQ. The CDR3 DNA sequence: TGTGCCAGCAGCTTAGCCCCGAGGGAAAAAAACACCGGGGAGCTGTTTTTT. Amino acid sequence: CASSLAPREKNTGELFF.

The gene calls are TRBV6-1 and TRBJ1-2; D gene unclear. V dropped 1 base and J dropped 4 bases, with 7 bases sitting between them. CDR3 size: 13 residues. Germline loops: CDR1 MNHNS, CDR2 SASEGT. CDR3 coding DNA: TGTGCCAGCAGTGAAGATGCGCCCTATGGCTACACCTTC. It is translated as CASSEDAPYGYTF.

The chain links TRBV28 to TRBJ2-1; no clear D. Per the germline V gene, CDR1 is MDHEN and CDR2 is SYDVKM. CDR3 length equals 14 residues. V gave up 1 base and J gave up 10 bases, with 14 bases separating them. CDR3 in amino acids: CASSLLVANPEQFF. DNA of the CDR3: TGTGCCAGCAGTTTATTGGTTGCGAACCCAGAGCAGTTCTTC. Based on the CDR3 plus reference TRBV28 and TRBJ2-1, the full variable domain is DVKVTQSSRYLVKRTGEKVFLECVQDMDHENMFWYRQDPGLGLRLIYFSYDVKMKEKGDIPEGYSVSREKKERFSLILESASTNQTSMYLCASSLLVANPEQFFGPGTRLTVL.

The chain is built from TRBV10-3 and TRBJ2-7; 7 bases match TRBD1. The CDR3 sequence is 17 residues long. Germline trimming cut 0 bases from V and 4 bases from J; bases unmatched to any gene: 12. CDR1 is ENHRY and CDR2 is SYGVKD in the germline V gene. The CDR3, as DNA: TGTGCCATCAGTGAGTCAAGGGGGCCGGCTACTCAGTACGAGCAGTACTTC. Its translation is CAISESRGPATQYEQYF.

The rearrangement joins TRBV2 to TRBJ2-7, with 15 positions matching TRBD2. The CDR3 runs to 17 residues. V lost 6 bases, J lost 2 bases, and 8 bases stayed unmatched. Germline loops: CDR1 SNHLY, CDR2 FYNNEI. CDR3 in DNA: TGTGCCAGCAGCGCCGGGACTAGCGGGGGGAGAACCTACGAGCAGTACTTC. This gives the protein CASSAGTSGGRTYEQYF.

This clone showed up just once. The rearrangement joins TRBV9 to TRBJ1-1; D gene unclear. The V gene lost 4 bases and the J gene lost 5 bases, with 12 bases spanning the gap. Per the germline V gene, CDR1 is SGDLS and CDR2 is YYNGEE. This CDR3 contains 13 residues. CDR3 residues: CASSLKWFTEAFF. The CDR3 DNA reads as TGTGCCAGCAGCCTAAAGTGGTTTACTGAAGCTTTCTTT.

This chain uses TRBV29-1 with TRBJ1-5; D is unclear. This CDR3 comprises 13 residues. Germline V gene data show CDR1 as SQVTM and CDR2 as ANQGSEA. With 7 bases removed from V and 3 bases from J, the gap between germline ends came to 13 bases. CDR3 region: CSARSGFNQPQHF. The CDR3 DNA sequence: TGCAGCGCCCGATCCGGTTTCAATCAGCCCCAGCATTTT.

The V call is TRBV5-6, the J call TRBJ1-3; no reliable D call. The CDR3 is 14 amino acids. V was trimmed by 4 bases and J by 1 base, leaving 9 bases between them. Germline loops: CDR1 SGHDT, CDR2 YYEEEE. CDR3 protein: CASSPTGSGNTIYF. The CDR3 bases are TGTGCCAGCAGCCCTACGGGTTCTGGAAACACCATATATTTT.

This chain joins TRBV15 and TRBJ1-3; D gene unclear. There are 13 residues in the CDR3. CDR1 LNHNV and CDR2 YYDKDF come from the germline V gene (reference sequence). Trimming left V 0 bases short and J 6 bases short, with 6 bases between. The CDR3 sequence: CATSRDTSNTIYF. CDR3 DNA sequence: TGTGCCACCAGCAGAGACACTTCAAACACCATATATTTT. Together with reference TRBV15 and TRBJ1-3, the CDR3 gives the full variable domain: DAMVIQNPRYQVTQFGKPVTLSCSQTLNHNVMYWYQQKSSQAPKLLFHYYDKDFNNEADTPDNFQSRRPNTSFCFLDIRSPGLGDTAMYLCATSRDTSNTIYFGEGSWLTVV.

V usage is TRBV19 and J usage is TRBJ1-1; maybe TRBD1 (5 bases). The CDR3 contains 14 residues. V lost 5 bases and J lost 0, with 10 bases in between. The germline CDR1 and CDR2 sequences are LNHDA and SQIVND (reference sequence). CDR3 bases: TGTGCCAGTAGTCCGACAGCGATGAACACTGAAGCTTTCTTT. Translating gives CASSPTAMNTEAFF.

V is TRBV5-1 and J is TRBJ1-6, with TRBD1 matching over 8 bases. The CDR3 totals 14 residues. V shed 4 bases and J 8 bases; nucleotides not matched to a gene: 5. The V gene's germline CDR1 is SGHRS and CDR2 YFSETQ. CDR3 nucleotide sequence: TGCGCCAGCAGCCCAGGACAGGGCGATTCACCCCTCCACTTT. Translating it yields CASSPGQGDSPLHF.

As to this clone: Given the absence of the conserved phenylalanine or tryptophan at the CDR3 end, a read error is likely. No DNA is shown, since the ends of the CDR3 on it are uncertain; the CDR3 is the one TCRdb lists. This chain links TRBV5-6 with TRBJ1-6; no check of the table's D call, TRBD1, against the DNA was made. The length of the CDR3 is 12 amino acids, counting both ends. Germline CDR1 is SGHDT and CDR2 is YYEEEE. This chain's CDR3 is CASSWGQGPKIS.

The chain is built from TRBV13 and TRBJ2-3; 9 bases align to TRBD2. J gave up 2 bases and V 3 bases, and 3 bases lay outside the gene matches. CDR1 is PRHDT and CDR2 is FYEKMQ in the germline V gene (reference sequence). There are 15 residues in the CDR3. Here the CDR3 DNA reads TGTGCCAGCAGCTTCCTAGCGGGGACCACAGATACGCAGTATTTT. Protein product: CASSFLAGTTDTQYF.

J is TRBJ2-1 and V is TRBV27; D gene unclear. The germline gives CDR1 MNHEY, CDR2 SMNVEV (reference sequence). CDR3 size: 15 residues. Trimming shortened V by 2 bases and J by 2 bases, and 10 bases separated the two germline ends. CDR3 in DNA: TGTGCCAGCAGTTTAAGGAGCCCTACCTACAATGAGCAGTTCTTC. It translates to CASSLRSPTYNEQFF.

The chain carries TRBV19 and TRBJ1-6, with D maybe TRBD1 (5 bases). CDR1 and CDR2 from the germline V gene are LNHDA and SQIVND (reference sequence). CDR3 length: 13 amino acids. V dropped 3 bases and J dropped 10 bases, with 10 bases sitting between them. In DNA form, the CDR3 reads TGTGCCAGTAGTATGGGCCGGGGGTCACCCCTCCACTTT. It translates to CASSMGRGSPLHF.